A selection of T cell receptor beta chains follows, all from one sample in a study of blood T cells in healthy people across ages. MiXCR, run by TCRdb on the 5' RACE reads, gives a single entry per CDR3 protein. The profile shows under 2,000,000 distinct CDR3 sequences, 40% to 55% of them singletons. The material sequenced was blood. The receptors were gathered from a woman aged 35 to 49 in good health. Each CDR3 is given without its conserved first and last residue. Clone size, where shown, is once, few, many, or a class for clones that have expanded.

abundance | v_gene | CDR3aa
NA | TRBV7-2 | ASSSVPGPAGVEQY
few | TRBV29-1 | SVLGQGARETQY
NA | TRBV4-3 | ASSQHRPRGGETDTQY
few | TRBV5-1 | ASSLFDRNEQY
NA | TRBV12-3/TRBV12-4 | ASNLAGYEQF
NA | TRBV9 | ASSDAQGVGYNSPLH
NA | TRBV3-1 | ASSQPYRGQETQY
NA | TRBV7-2 | ASSGRDKAYEQY
once | TRBV5-1 | ASSFRDSVGTEKLF
NA | TRBV20-1 | SASRPEETQY
NA | TRBV15 | ATSSGTAQNQPQH
once | TRBV20-1 | SVGFHNEQF
few | TRBV27 | ATNQGLADTDTQY
NA | TRBV7-2 | ASSLAFLAGAGANVLT
many | TRBV7-9 | ASSPSGGAGNEQF
NA | TRBV7-6 | ASSLDGSGGSDTQY
NA | TRBV20-1 | SARDGQGAIRSHGYT
few | TRBV6-1 | ASSELAEEQY
NA | TRBV5-6 | ASSAGAYNEQF
NA | TRBV20-1 | SARDPNLHQGGTEAF
NA | TRBV29-1 | SVGAPPSGGYNEQF
few | TRBV5-1 | ASSPTGAFVSGYT
NA | TRBV20-1 | SAVRSGGISYEQY
NA | TRBV27 | ASSFTGTTHEQY
NA | TRBV9 | ASSVEILSYNEQF
NA | TRBV12-3/TRBV12-4 | ASSFGGRGNEQY
NA | TRBV7-2 | ASSLFRRGARTGELF
NA | TRBV5-1 | ASSLGGSYKQY
NA | TRBV6-5 | ASSYSRTGATEAF
NA | TRBV6-2/TRBV6-3 | ASSYSEAYTQY
few | TRBV9 | ASSAGTGVLETQY
NA | TRBV5-1 | ASSLEVFGGSDGYT
NA | TRBV4-1 | ASSQGVGVEQY
NA | TRBV21-1 | ASSKVSSEQETQY
NA | TRBV2 | ASSEPGQGRGKLF
few | TRBV20-1 | SAIPTDTQY
NA | TRBV4-3 | ASSQGVERGGLFADTQY
NA | TRBV20-1 | SAGAGLGYGYT
few | TRBV12-3/TRBV12-4 | ASSLRGSGELF
few | TRBV15 | ATSRARAGPGSPLH
NA | TRBV9 | ASSVGRTGSYEQY
once | TRBV7-2 | ASSLLAGGDFETRY
NA | TRBV29-1 | SVRQDTQY
NA | TRBV18 | ASSPGDVGETQY
NA | TRBV9 | ASSVGQGSETQY
once | TRBV6-5 | AGSLDRGRVASGANVLT